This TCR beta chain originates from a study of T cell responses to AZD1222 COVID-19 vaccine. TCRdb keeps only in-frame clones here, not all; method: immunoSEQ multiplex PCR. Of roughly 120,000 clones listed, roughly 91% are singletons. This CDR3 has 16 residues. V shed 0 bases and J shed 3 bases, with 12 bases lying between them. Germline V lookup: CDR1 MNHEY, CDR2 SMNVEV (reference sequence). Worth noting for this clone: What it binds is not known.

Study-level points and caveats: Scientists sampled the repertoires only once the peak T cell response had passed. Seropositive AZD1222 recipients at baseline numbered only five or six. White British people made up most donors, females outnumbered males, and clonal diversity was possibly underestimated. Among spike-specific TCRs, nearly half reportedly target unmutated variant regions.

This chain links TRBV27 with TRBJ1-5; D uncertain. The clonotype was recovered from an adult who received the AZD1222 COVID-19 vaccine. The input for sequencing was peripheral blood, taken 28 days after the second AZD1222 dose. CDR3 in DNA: TGTGCCAGCAGTTTATCGACTACAGCCAACAATCAGCCCCAGCATTTT. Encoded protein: CASSLSTTANNQPQHF.